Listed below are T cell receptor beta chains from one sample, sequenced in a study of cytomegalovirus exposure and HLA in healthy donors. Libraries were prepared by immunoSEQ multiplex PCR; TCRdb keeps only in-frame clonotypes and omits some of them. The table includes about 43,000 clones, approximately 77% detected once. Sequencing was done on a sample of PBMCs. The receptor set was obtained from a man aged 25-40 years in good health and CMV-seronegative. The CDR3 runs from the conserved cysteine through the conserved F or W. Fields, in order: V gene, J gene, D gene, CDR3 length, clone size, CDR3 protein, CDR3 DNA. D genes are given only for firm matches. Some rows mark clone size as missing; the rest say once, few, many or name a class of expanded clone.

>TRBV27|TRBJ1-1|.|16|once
CASSFLGQYKNTEAFF
TGTGCCAGCAGTTTTCTCGGACAGTACAAGAACACTGAAGCTTTCTTT
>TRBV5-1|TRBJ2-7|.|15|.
CASSLQGTSSYEQYF
TGCGCCAGCAGCTTGCAGGGGACCAGCTCCTACGAGCAGTACTTC
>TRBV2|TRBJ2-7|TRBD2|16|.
CASRGGGGTSGREQYF
TGTGCCAGCAGAGGGGGAGGCGGGACTAGCGGGAGGGAGCAGTACTTC
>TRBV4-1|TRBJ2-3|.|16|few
CASSQEQQGFTDTQYF
TGCGCCAGCAGCCAAGAACAACAGGGTTTTACAGATACGCAGTATTTT
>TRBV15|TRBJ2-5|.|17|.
CATSRDHLAVLKETQYF
TGTGCCACCAGCAGAGATCATCTAGCCGTACTAAAAGAGACCCAGTACTTC
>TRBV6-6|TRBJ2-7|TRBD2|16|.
CASSSGTSGRRNEQYF
TGTGCCAGCAGTTCCGGGACTAGCGGGAGAAGAAACGAGCAGTACTTC
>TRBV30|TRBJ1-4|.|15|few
CAWSAQPGPNEKLFF
TGTGCCTGGAGCGCCCAGCCGGGTCCTAATGAAAAACTGTTTTTT
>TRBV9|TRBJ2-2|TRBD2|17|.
CASSVLAGGRVTGELFF
TGTGCCAGCAGCGTATTAGCGGGAGGCCGGGTCACCGGGGAGCTGTTTTTT
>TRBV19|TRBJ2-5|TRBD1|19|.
CASSLRPGQGYRVRETQYF
TGTGCCAGTAGTTTAAGACCGGGACAGGGGTACAGGGTGAGAGAGACCCAGTACTTC
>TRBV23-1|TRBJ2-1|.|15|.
CASHEDRKTYNEQFF
TGCGCCAGCCATGAAGACAGGAAAACCTACAATGAGCAGTTCTTC
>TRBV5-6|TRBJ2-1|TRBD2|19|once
CASSRPGLAGGGSYNEQFF
TGTGCCAGCAGCAGACCGGGACTAGCGGGAGGTGGGTCCTACAATGAGCAGTTCTTC
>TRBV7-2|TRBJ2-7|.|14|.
CASSLASGHGEQYF
TGTGCCAGCAGCTTAGCTAGCGGCCACGGCGAGCAGTACTTC
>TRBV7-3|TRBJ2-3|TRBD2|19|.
CASSRSGTSGREGRDTQYF
TGTGCCAGCAGCCGATCCGGGACTAGCGGGAGGGAGGGTAGAGATACGCAGTATTTT
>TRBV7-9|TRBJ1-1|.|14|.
CASSITGMGTEAFF
TGTGCCAGCAGCATAACAGGGATGGGAACTGAAGCTTTCTTT
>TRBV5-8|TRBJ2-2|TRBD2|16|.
CASSLRSSGRPGELFF
TGTGCCAGCAGCTTGAGAAGTAGCGGGAGACCTGGGGAGCTGTTTTTT
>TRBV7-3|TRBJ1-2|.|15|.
CASSLHSDSPYGYTF
TGTGCCAGCAGCCTTCATTCCGACAGCCCCTATGGCTACACCTTC
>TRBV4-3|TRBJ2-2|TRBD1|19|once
CASSQVDGTGASNTGELFF
TGCGCCAGCAGCCAAGTGGACGGGACAGGAGCTTCGAACACCGGGGAGCTGTTTTTT
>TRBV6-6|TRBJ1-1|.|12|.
CASSTGNTEAFF
TGTGCCAGCAGTACAGGGAACACTGAAGCTTTCTTT
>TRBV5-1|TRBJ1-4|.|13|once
CASSQGYGEKLFF
TGCGCCAGCAGCCAGGGATATGGTGAAAAACTGTTTTTT
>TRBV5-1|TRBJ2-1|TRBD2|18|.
CASSFPSGRASSYNEQFF
TGCGCCAGCAGCTTTCCTAGCGGGAGGGCCTCCTCCTACAATGAGCAGTTCTTC
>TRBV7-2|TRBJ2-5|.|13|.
CASSLSQAETQYF
TGTGCCAGCAGCTTAAGTCAAGCCGAGACCCAGTACTTC
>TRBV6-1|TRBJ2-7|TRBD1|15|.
CASSLRTGGSYEQYF
TGTGCCAGCAGCTTAAGGACAGGGGGTAGCTACGAGCAGTACTTC
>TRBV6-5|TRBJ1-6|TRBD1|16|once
CASSYRRTGAGSPLHF
TGTGCCAGCAGTTACCGAAGGACAGGGGCGGGTTCACCCCTCCACTTT
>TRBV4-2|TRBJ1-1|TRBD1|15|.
CASSPVRGQGTEAFF
TGTGCCAGCAGCCCGGTCAGGGGGCAGGGCACTGAAGCTTTCTTT
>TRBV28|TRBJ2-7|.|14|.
CASSWAGELWEQYF
TGTGCCAGCAGTTGGGCAGGGGAACTTTGGGAGCAGTACTTC
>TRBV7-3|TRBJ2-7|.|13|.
CASSRDISYEQYF
TGTGCCAGCAGTCGGGACATTTCTTACGAGCAGTACTTC
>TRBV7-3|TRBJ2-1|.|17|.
CASSLQGEGVTYNEQFF
TGTGCCAGCAGCCTCCAAGGTGAGGGGGTCACCTACAATGAGCAGTTCTTC
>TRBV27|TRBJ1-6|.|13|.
CASSLQYNSPLHF
TGTGCCAGCAGTTTACAATATAATTCACCCCTCCACTTT
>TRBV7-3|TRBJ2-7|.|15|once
CASSLGAGGIYEQYF
TGTGCCAGCAGCTTAGGGGCAGGGGGGATCTACGAGCAGTACTTC
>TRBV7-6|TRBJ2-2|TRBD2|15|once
CASSFGGSSTGELFF
TGTGCCAGCAGCTTCGGCGGGAGTAGCACCGGGGAGCTGTTTTTT
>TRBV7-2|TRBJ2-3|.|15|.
CASSLDYLSTDTQYF
TGTGCCAGCAGCTTAGACTACCTTAGCACAGATACGCAGTATTTT
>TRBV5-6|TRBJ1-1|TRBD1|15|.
CASSRTGQGAGEAFF
TGTGCCAGCAGCCGCACGGGACAGGGCGCTGGTGAAGCTTTCTTT
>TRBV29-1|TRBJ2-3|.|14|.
CSVVVRVATDTQYF
TGCAGCGTTGTCGTCAGGGTTGCGACAGATACGCAGTATTTT
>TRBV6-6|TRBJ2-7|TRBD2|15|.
CASSLTSGSSYEQYF
TGTGCCAGCAGTTTGACTAGCGGGAGCTCCTACGAGCAGTACTTC
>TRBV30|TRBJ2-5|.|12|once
CAWSVGGETQYF
TGTGCCTGGAGTGTAGGGGGAGAGACCCAGTACTTC
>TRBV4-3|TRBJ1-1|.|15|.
CASSQVNDRNTEAFF
TGCGCCAGCAGCCAAGTCAACGACAGAAACACTGAAGCTTTCTTT
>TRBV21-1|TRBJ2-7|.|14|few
CASSKGGQPVTMNF
TGTGCCAGCAGCAAAGGGGGACAGCCTGTAACAATGAACTTC
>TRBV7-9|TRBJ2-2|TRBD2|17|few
CASRPPSRGVNTGELFF
TGTGCCAGCAGACCCCCGAGTCGGGGGGTGAACACCGGGGAGCTGTTTTTT
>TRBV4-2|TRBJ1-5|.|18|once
CASSPRTTDPYSNQPQHF
TGTGCCAGCAGCCCTCGGACAACGGACCCGTATAGCAATCAGCCCCAGCATTTT
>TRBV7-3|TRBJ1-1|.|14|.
CASSLIGGGTEAFF
TGTGCCAGCAGCTTAATCGGGGGGGGCACTGAAGCTTTCTTT